This TCR beta chain came from a study of blood T cell repertoires in COVID-19. Across the whole study: Sources were T cells, B-cell-depleted T cells, or PBMCs; the material itself was cDNA or gDNA.

In the authors' methods: Researchers report that nucleated cell counts were estimated from reference gene primer amplification. Measured with immunoSEQ multiplex PCR; TCRdb has only the in-frame clones, and not every one. The DNA gave D and trimming, while V, J and clone size come from that table. The sample records 300,000 to 450,000 clones, around 90% being singletons. Followed over time, Seattle patients had been enrolled while infection was active. This CDR3 comprises 13 residues. The germline gives CDR1 SGHTS, CDR2 YDEGEE. Germline trimming cut 7 bases from V and 3 bases from J; bases unmatched to any gene: 2.

The sequenced sample was peripheral blood. This sequence originates from a woman aged 25 to 39 with COVID-19, enrolled during active disease. The V and J genes are TRBV5-8 and TRBJ1-2; TRBD1 matches at 11 bases. The CDR3, as DNA: TGTGCCAGCGGGACAGGGGGAGACTATGGCTACACCTTC. This sequence encodes CASGTGGDYGYTF.